This T cell receptor (beta chain) was identified in a study of shared clonotypes between healthy human individuals. The germline CDR1 and CDR2 sequences are MNHEY and SVGAGI. Trimming stripped 6 bases from V and 8 bases from J, with 16 bases between. CDR3 length: 13 residues. The study ran the assay at deep level. Sorted-subset replicate PCRs used around 220 ng DNA, about 30,000 T cell genomes. Clones were read by immunoSEQ multiplex PCR, and TCRdb kept only the in-frame ones, dropping some. The sample shows approximately 500,000 clones, 90% to 96% of them seen only once. Both subsets, CD45RA+ naive and CD45RA-negative memory, were split from the CD4+ cells.

This sequence originates from a woman under 40 in good health. The sample comprised naive CD4+ T cells sorted from blood. Subset of the sample: CD45RA+ positively selected. The V call is TRBV6-5, the J call TRBJ1-2, with a tentative D call TRBD1 (5 bases). The CDR3 nucleotides read TGTGCCAGCAGGAAAGGGACCCGGGGAGGCTACACCTTC. Translating gives CASRKGTRGGYTF.